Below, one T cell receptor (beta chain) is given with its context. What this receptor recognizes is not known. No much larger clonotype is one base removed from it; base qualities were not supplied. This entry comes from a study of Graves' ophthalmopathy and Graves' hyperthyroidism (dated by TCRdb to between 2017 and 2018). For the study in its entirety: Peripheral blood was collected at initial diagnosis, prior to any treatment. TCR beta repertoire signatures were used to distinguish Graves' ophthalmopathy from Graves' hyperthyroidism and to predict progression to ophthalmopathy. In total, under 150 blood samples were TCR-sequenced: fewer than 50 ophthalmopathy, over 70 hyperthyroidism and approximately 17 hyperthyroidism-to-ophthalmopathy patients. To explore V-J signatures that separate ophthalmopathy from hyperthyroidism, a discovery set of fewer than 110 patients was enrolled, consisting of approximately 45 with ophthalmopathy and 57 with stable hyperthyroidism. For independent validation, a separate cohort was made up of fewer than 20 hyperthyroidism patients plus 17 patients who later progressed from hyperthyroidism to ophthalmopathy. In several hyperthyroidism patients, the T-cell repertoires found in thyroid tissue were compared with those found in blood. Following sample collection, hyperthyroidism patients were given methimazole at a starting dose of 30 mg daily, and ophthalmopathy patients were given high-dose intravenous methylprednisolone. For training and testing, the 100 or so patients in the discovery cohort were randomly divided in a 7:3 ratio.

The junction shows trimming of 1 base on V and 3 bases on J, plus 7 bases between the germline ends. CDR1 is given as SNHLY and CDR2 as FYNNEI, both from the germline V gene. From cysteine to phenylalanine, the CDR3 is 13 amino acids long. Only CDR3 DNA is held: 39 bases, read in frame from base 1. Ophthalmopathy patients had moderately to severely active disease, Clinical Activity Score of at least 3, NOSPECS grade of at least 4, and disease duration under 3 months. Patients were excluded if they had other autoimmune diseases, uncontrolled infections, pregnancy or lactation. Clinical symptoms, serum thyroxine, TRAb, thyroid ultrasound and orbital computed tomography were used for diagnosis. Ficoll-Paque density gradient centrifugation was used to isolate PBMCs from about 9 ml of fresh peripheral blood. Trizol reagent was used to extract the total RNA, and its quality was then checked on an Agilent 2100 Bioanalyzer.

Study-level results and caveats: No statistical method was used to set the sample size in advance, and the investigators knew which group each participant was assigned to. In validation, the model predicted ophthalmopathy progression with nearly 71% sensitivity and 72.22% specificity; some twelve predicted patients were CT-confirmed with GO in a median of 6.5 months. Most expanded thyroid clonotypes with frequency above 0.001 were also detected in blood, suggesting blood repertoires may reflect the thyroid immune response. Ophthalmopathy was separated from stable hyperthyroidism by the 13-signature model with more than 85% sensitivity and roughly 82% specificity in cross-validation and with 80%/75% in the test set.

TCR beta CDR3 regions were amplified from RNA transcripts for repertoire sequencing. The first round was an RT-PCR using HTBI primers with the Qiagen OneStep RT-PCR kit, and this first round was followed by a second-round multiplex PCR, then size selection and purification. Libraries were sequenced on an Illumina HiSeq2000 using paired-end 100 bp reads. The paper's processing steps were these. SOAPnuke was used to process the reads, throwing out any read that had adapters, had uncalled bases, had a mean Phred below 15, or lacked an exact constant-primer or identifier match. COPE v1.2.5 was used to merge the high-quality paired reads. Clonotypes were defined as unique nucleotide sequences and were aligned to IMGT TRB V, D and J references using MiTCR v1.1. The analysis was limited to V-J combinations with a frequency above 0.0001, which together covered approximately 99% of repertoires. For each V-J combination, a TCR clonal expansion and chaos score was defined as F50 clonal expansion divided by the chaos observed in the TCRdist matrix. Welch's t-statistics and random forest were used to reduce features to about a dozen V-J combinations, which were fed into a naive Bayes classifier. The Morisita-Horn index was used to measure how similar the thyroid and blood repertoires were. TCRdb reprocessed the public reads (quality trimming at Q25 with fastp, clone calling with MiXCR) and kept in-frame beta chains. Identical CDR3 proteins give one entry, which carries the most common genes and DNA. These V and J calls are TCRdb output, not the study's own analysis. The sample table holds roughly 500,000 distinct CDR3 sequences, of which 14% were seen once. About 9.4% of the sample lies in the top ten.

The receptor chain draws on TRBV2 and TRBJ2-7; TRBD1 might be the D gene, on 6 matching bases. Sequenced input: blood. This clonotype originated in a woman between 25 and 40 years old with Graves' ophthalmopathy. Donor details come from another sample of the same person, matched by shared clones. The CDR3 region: CASSEDRVYEQYF. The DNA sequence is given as TGTGCCAGCAGTGAAGACAGGGTCTACGAGCAGTACTTC.